This record looks at one T cell receptor (beta chain) sequence and its context. Its cognate antigen is unknown. This sample is drawn from a study of beta chain features in type 1 diabetes. Study-level results: The naive, central memory and Treg TCRB repertoires looked more alike in patients than they did in healthy donors.

CDR1 is SGHTA and CDR2 is FQGNSA in the germline V gene. The CDR3 covers 15 residues. Trimming took 5 bases from V and 4 from J; bases not matched to a gene: 9. Every bit of the isolated RNA underwent reverse transcription, so sequencing read expressed TCRB transcripts. Sequenced naive, central memory and regulatory T cell samples produced an average of roughly 3.5 million reads. Method: immunoSEQ multiplex PCR; TCRdb's copy keeps in-frame clones and lacks some. Among hundreds of thousands of clones listed, 17% were seen once. The clonotype comes from a woman in her late teens or twenties in good health. Sample: naive CD4+ T cells from blood. V usage is TRBV7-2 and J usage is TRBJ1-2, with 8 bases identical to TRBD1. The DNA of the CDR3 is TGTGCCAGCAGCCTGCGGACAGGGTTCGCCTATGGCTACACCTTC. Amino acids: CASSLRTGFAYGYTF.